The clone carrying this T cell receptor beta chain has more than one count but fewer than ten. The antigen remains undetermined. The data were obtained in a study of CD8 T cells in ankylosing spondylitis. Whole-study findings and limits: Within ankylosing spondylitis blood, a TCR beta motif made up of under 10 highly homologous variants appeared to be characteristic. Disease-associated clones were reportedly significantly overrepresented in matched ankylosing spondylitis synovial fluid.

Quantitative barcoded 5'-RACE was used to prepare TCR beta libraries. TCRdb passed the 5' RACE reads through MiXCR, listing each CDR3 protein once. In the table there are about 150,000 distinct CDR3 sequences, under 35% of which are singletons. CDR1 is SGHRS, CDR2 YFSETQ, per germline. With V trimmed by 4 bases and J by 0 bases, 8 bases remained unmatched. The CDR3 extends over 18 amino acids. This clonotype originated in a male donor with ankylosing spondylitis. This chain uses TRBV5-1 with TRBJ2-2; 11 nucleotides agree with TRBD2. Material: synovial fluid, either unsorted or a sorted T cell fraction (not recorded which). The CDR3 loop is CASSRPTSGKPNTGELFF. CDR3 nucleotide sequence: TGCGCCAGCAGCCGCCCGACTAGCGGGAAACCGAACACCGGGGAGCTGTTTTTT. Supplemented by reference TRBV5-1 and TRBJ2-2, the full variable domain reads KAGVTQTPRYLIKTRGQQVTLSCSPISGHRSVSWYQQTPGQGLQFLFEYFSETQRNKGNFPGRFSGRQFSNSRSEMNVSTLELGDSALYLCASSRPTSGKPNTGELFFGEGSRLTVL.